The text below deals with one TCR beta chain. Its antigen is not identified. J lost 1 base, V lost 8 bases, and 4 bases had no gene match. The germline V gene encodes CDR1 ENHRY and CDR2 SYGVKD. The length of the CDR3 is 13 residues. This record belongs to a study of post-analysis software for immune sequencing data. On the study more broadly: Some patients lacked subtype; others had relapsing-remitting, secondary progressive or progressive-relapsing disease.

Included in the TCR beta cDNA libraries were unique molecular identifiers. The source material, about 0.9 to 10 million T cells, gave rise to 450,000 to 550,000 cDNA molecules. TCRdb reprocessed the PCR reads via MiXCR and lists one record per CDR3 protein. The sample consists of about 540,000 distinct CDR3 sequences, 30% to 40% of them appearing once. Study results and limitations: When the samples were clustered directly with F measure, those that had been prepared in the same batch showed strong co-clustering. Relative to controls, patients with multiple sclerosis showed significantly lower normalized Chao1 diversity. Roughly 5 TRBV segments (TRBV5-6, TRBV5-1 and TRBV20-1 among them) occurred more frequently in patients than in controls.

The chain employs TRBV10-3 and TRBJ2-7; TRBD1 aligns across 8 bases. The specimen was blood. This clonotype was sampled from a girl aged 2 to 17 with multiple sclerosis. The CDR3 loop reads CAIGGTGSYEQYF. CDR3 nucleotide sequence: TGTGCCATCGGAGGGACAGGATCCTACGAGCAGTACTTC.